This T cell receptor beta chain was captured by sequencing in a study of pediatric ulcerative colitis. This clone was recorded only once. Its antigen is unknown. CDR3 length: 15 amino acids. CDR1 and CDR2 (germline): MGHDK, SYGVNS. V gave up 2 bases and J gave up 4 bases, with 11 bases separating them. Sequencing depth was up to 500,000 reads per sample. Only in-frame clones appear in the TCRdb table, and some are missing; sequencing was by immunoSEQ multiplex PCR. Of approximately 32,000 clones listed, roughly four fifths are singletons. Study results and caveats: Acute severe colitis showed lower rectal diversity from clonal expansions. Total lymphocyte DNA, not sorted subsets, was the template. Compared with controls, ulcerative colitis showed greater blood-rectum clone sharing.

The gene calls are TRBV25-1 and TRBJ2-2; maybe TRBD2 (5 bases). The sequence was collected from a boy younger than 18 with severe ulcerative colitis. The specimen was blood. The CDR3: CASSENGGITGELFF. In nucleotides, the CDR3 is TGTGCCAGCAGTGAAAATGGAGGCATCACCGGGGAGCTGTTTTTT.